This record concerns one T cell receptor (beta chain) sequence. As yet, its antigen is unknown. These data come from a study of T cell responses to AZD1222 COVID-19 vaccine. Study results and caveats: Donors were mostly white British, more females; clonal diversity possibly underestimated.

Per the germline V gene, CDR1 is MDHEN and CDR2 is SYDVKM. The CDR3 is 15 residues long. V lost 6 bases and J lost 3; bases outside the gene matches: 8. Generated by immunoSEQ multiplex PCR, the TCRdb table keeps only in-frame clones and is missing some. The sample consists of 200,000 or so clones, around 86% of them appearing once. The genes are TRBV28 and TRBJ1-2; 9 bases map to TRBD1. Source: peripheral blood, taken on day 0 of MenACWY control vaccination. The clonotype was recovered from an adult in good health. The CDR3 protein is CASSNGQGIDYGYTF. The CDR3 nucleotides read TGTGCCAGCAGCAATGGACAGGGGATAGACTATGGCTACACCTTC.